The 26 T cell receptor beta chains below come from one sample, sequenced in a study of cytomegalovirus exposure and HLA in healthy donors. Both 60 Vbeta primers and 13 Jbeta primers went into the PCR. The protocol was immunoSEQ multiplex PCR, while the TCRdb copy is restricted to in-frame clones and leaves out a portion. The table has a few hundred thousand clones, roughly four fifths seen once. What was sequenced was PBMCs. The receptors come from a girl aged 2-10 years in good health and CMV-seronegative.

This clone has a handful of counts. The V and J genes are TRBV5-4 and TRBJ2-1; no clear D gene. The CDR3 contains 12 residues. V shed 2 bases and J shed 10 bases, with 10 bases lying between them. Germline-derived CDR1 and CDR2 are SGHNT and YYREEE (reference sequence). The CDR3 protein is CASSFDSPEQFF. CDR3 DNA: TGTGCCAGCAGCTTCGACTCTCCGGAGCAGTTCTTC. Using reference TRBV5-4 and TRBJ2-1 for the parts outside the CDR3, the full variable domain is ETGVTQSPTHLIKTRGQQVTLRCSSQSGHNTVSWYQQALGQGPQFIFQYYREEENGRGNFPPRFSGLQFPNYSSELNVNALELDDSALYLCASSFDSPEQFFGPGTRLTVL.

The V and J genes are TRBV19 and TRBJ2-1; 9 bases are shared with TRBD2. The V and J ends lost 3 bases and 6 bases, in that order; junction bases with no gene match: 12. This CDR3 has 17 amino acids. The germline gives CDR1 LNHDA, CDR2 SQIVND (reference sequence). Here the CDR3 reads CASSMVLSSGNLNEQFF. For the CDR3, the DNA is TGTGCCAGTAGTATGGTCCTGTCTAGCGGGAATCTCAATGAGCAGTTCTTC.

The J gene is TRBJ2-3, the V gene TRBV9; TRBD2 matches at 7 bases. V was clipped by 0 bases and J by 4 bases; unmatched bases: 8. Germline assignment: CDR1 SGDLS and CDR2 YYNGEE. The length of the CDR3 is 16 residues. The CDR3 loop is CASSVVYGGGADTQYF. Here the CDR3 DNA reads TGTGCCAGCAGCGTAGTATATGGGGGAGGGGCAGATACGCAGTATTTT.

This chain joins TRBV5-1 and TRBJ2-3; no clear D gene. The germline V gene has CDR1 SGHRS and CDR2 YFSETQ. Trimming removed 6 bases at V and 1 base at J, with 24 bases between. The CDR3 extends over 18 amino acids. The CDR3 coding sequence is TGCGCCAGCATACGAAGCTCCGATGGCGGTAAGGGCACAGATACGCAGTATTTT. This codes for CASIRSSDGGKGTDTQYF.

This chain connects TRBV9 to TRBJ1-1, with D tentatively TRBD1 (5 bases). Germline loops: CDR1 SGDLS, CDR2 YYNGEE. Trimming took off 2 bases at V and 2 bases at J, with 7 bases between the two ends. The CDR3 consists of 13 residues. Here the CDR3 DNA reads TGTGCCAGCAGCGTGACAGTTAACACTGAAGCTTTCTTT. This gives the protein CASSVTVNTEAFF.

The gene calls are TRBV5-1 and TRBJ2-5; D is perhaps TRBD2 (7 bases). CDR1 and CDR2 from the germline V gene are SGHRS and YFSETQ. The CDR3 spans 15 residues. The V and J ends lost 4 bases and 4 bases respectively, with 17 bases between them. CDR3 region: CASSLGPGEGETQYF. CDR3 coding DNA: TGCGCCAGCAGCCTGGGACCAGGGGAGGGAGAGACCCAGTACTTC.

This CDR3 reads CASSFQGGTLHF. The CDR3 nucleotides read TGTGCCAGCAGCTTTCAGGGCGGTACCCTCCACTTT. The chain combines TRBV7-3 with TRBJ1-6; D possibly corresponds to TRBD1 (5 bases). V shed 3 bases and J shed 14 bases, with 11 bases lying between them. The CDR3 runs to 12 residues. The V gene's germline CDR1 is SGHTA and CDR2 FQGTGA.

Only one count was recorded for this clone. The chain employs TRBV7-9 and TRBJ1-2, with TRBD1 identical over 7 bases. This CDR3 comprises 13 residues. From germline, CDR1 is SEHNR and CDR2 FQNEAQ (reference sequence). Unmatched junction bases numbered 7, after V lost 6 bases and J lost 6 bases. The CDR3 region is CASSRGQDDGYTF. In DNA form, the CDR3 reads TGTGCCAGCAGTCGAGGACAGGACGATGGCTACACCTTC.

V gene TRBV6-5 combines with J gene TRBJ2-3; 8 bases fit TRBD1. Looked up from germline, CDR1 is MNHEY and CDR2 is SVGAGI. The CDR3 consists of 15 residues. V lost 5 bases to trimming and J lost 3 bases; unmatched junction nucleotides: 7. The CDR3 DNA follows: TGTGCCAGCAGTCCTGACAGGGGAGTTACAGATACGCAGTATTTT. Protein sequence: CASSPDRGVTDTQYF.

The chain combines TRBV4-1 with TRBJ2-7; D is perhaps TRBD1 (5 bases). Germline loops: CDR1 MGHRA, CDR2 YSYEKL. The CDR3 spans 13 residues. Between the trimmed V and J ends, which lost 6 bases and 2 bases, there was a span of 11 bases. In DNA form, the CDR3 reads TGCGCCAGCAGTCCCACAGGAACCTACGAGCAGTACTTC. It yields the protein CASSPTGTYEQYF.

A single count supports this clone. This chain links TRBV5-6 with TRBJ1-3; no firm D call. CDR3 size: 15 residues. CDR1 is SGHDT, CDR2 YYEEEE, per germline. The V end was cut by 1 base, the J end by 1 base, with 9 bases between. The CDR3 DNA reads TGTGCCAGCAGCTTGATTGATAGATCTGGAAACACCATATATTTT. This translates into CASSLIDRSGNTIYF.

This clone was counted once. V is TRBV11-2 and J is TRBJ2-1, with D perhaps matching TRBD2 (6 bases). The germline V gene has CDR1 SGHAT and CDR2 FQNNGV. The germline V and J ends were trimmed by 3 bases and 5 bases, with 17 bases remaining between them. There are 16 residues in the CDR3. CDR3: CASSFLLSGAHNEQFF. The CDR3 DNA is TGTGCCAGCAGCTTCCTCCTTAGCGGAGCCCACAATGAGCAGTTCTTC.

This clone was found a few times. This chain uses TRBV7-2 with TRBJ1-4; 7 nucleotides agree with TRBD1. V lost 4 bases and J lost 4; bases outside the gene matches: 9. The CDR3 has 16 amino acids. The germline V gene encodes CDR1 SGHTA and CDR2 FQGNSA. In nucleotides, the CDR3 is TGTGCCAGCAGCTCTGGGACAGTTTGGGTTAATGAAAAACTGTTTTTT. It yields the protein CASSSGTVWVNEKLFF.

The chain has TRBV19 and TRBJ2-6, with D possibly being TRBD1 (5 bases). The V and J ends lost 4 bases and 1 base respectively, with 8 bases between them. Germline assignment: CDR1 LNHDA and CDR2 SQIVND (reference sequence). This CDR3 is built from 15 residues. This CDR3 is CASSTQGSGANVLTF. As DNA, the CDR3 is TGTGCCAGTAGTACCCAGGGATCTGGGGCCAACGTCCTGACTTTC.

This clone has more than one count but fewer than ten. The rearrangement uses TRBV7-9 and TRBJ1-2; D is uncertain. V was trimmed by 2 bases and J by 6 bases, leaving 19 bases between them. Germline V gives CDR1 SEHNR, CDR2 FQNEAQ (reference sequence). The CDR3 contains 16 residues. The CDR3 region has the DNA TGTGCCAGCAGCTTAACCCGATTGGAGTTTCTGGATGGCTACACCTTC. Protein product: CASSLTRLEFLDGYTF.

The chain joins TRBV12-5 to TRBJ2-6; 9 nucleotides line up with TRBD1. The germline V gene encodes CDR1 LGHNT and CDR2 FRNRAP. The junction had 5 bases not matched to a gene; V was cut back by 3 bases and J by 8 bases. The CDR3 covers 15 residues. In DNA, the CDR3 is TGTGCTAGTGGTTTCGGGGACAGGGATACCAACGTCCTGACTTTC. Translation gives CASGFGDRDTNVLTF.

Regarding this clone: Other DNA sequences in the sample encode the same CDR3. CDR3 protein: CASSLGGGTDTQYF. The CDR3, as DNA: TGCGCCAGCAGCTTAGGGGGTGGCACAGATACGCAGTATTTT. This chain uses TRBV5-1 with TRBJ2-3; possible D gene TRBD1, 6 bases. The V end lost 2 bases, the J end lost 1 base, and 8 bases lay between the germline ends. Looked up from germline, CDR1 is SGHRS and CDR2 is YFSETQ. The CDR3 has 14 residues.

This chain uses TRBV10-1 with TRBJ1-1, with D maybe TRBD1 (6 bases). V lost 7 bases to trimming and J lost 0 bases, with 9 bases between them. The CDR3 covers 13 residues. Germline assignment: CDR1 WNHNN and CDR2 SYGVQD (reference sequence). The CDR3 loop is CASKGQLNTEAFF. The CDR3 DNA is TGCGCCAGCAAAGGACAGTTGAACACTGAAGCTTTCTTT.

The rearrangement links TRBV10-3 to TRBJ2-3, with D perhaps TRBD2 (6 bases). Trimming removed 7 bases from V and 6 bases from J, with 23 bases in between. The germline V gene has CDR1 ENHRY and CDR2 SYGVKD. The CDR3 loop spans 16 amino acids. The CDR3 here is CAIKGTGTQSGDTQYF. CDR3 in DNA: TGTGCCATCAAAGGGACCGGGACTCAATCAGGGGATACGCAGTATTTT.

The CDR3 reads CATSLPGQGAIEKLFF. Written as DNA, the CDR3 is TGTGCCACCAGCCTGCCGGGACAGGGGGCAATCGAAAAACTGTTTTTT. The chain employs TRBV15 and TRBJ1-4; TRBD1 matches 12 bases. With 5 bases clipped from V and 8 bases from J, the junction kept 9 bases outside the gene matches. Germline CDR1 is LNHNV and CDR2 is YYDKDF (reference sequence). The CDR3 consists of 16 residues.

V gene TRBV7-9 combines with J gene TRBJ1-2; D uncertain. Germline CDR1 is SEHNR and CDR2 is FQNEAQ (reference sequence). Trimming shortened V by 1 base and J by 4 bases, and 7 bases separated the two germline ends. This CDR3 contains 13 residues. The CDR3, as DNA: TGTGCCAGCAGCTTAGACAGCACCTATGGCTACACCTTC. As protein: CASSLDSTYGYTF.

V and J are TRBV30 and TRBJ1-5, with TRBD1 identical over 7 bases. The CDR3 consists of 15 residues. V was pared by 0 bases and J by 2 bases, with 4 bases of the junction left unmatched. Germline V gene data show CDR1 as GTSNPN and CDR2 as SVGIG (reference sequence). In DNA form, the CDR3 reads TGTGCCTGGAGTGTAGGGGGGACAGGCAATCAGCCCCAGCATTTT. It yields the protein CAWSVGGTGNQPQHF.

The chain uses TRBV6-5 and TRBJ2-7; 7 positions agree with TRBD2. The CDR3 covers 16 residues. Germline V lookup: CDR1 MNHEY, CDR2 SVGAGI. With V trimmed by 2 bases and J by 2 bases, 9 bases remained unmatched. The CDR3 nucleotides are TGTGCCAGCAGTTACCACGGTGCTAGCGGAACCTACGAGCAGTACTTC. Amino acid sequence: CASSYHGASGTYEQYF.

In its sample, this clone was seen once. Other DNA sequences in this sample translate to the same CDR3. This chain joins TRBV29-1 and TRBJ2-5; a possible D gene is TRBD2 (6 bases). Germline assignment: CDR1 SQVTM and CDR2 ANQGSEA. V dropped 7 bases and J dropped 5 bases, with 23 bases sitting between them. The CDR3 is 15 residues long. CDR3 sequence: CSGYFWDLQAETQYF. In DNA, the CDR3 is TGCAGCGGCTATTTTTGGGACTTACAGGCGGAGACCCAGTACTTC.

V is TRBV5-5 and J is TRBJ1-2; 8 bases line up with TRBD1. The CDR3 loop spans 13 amino acids. V trimming: 4 bases; J trimming: 4 bases; junction bases outside the gene matches: 3. The V gene's germline CDR1 is SGHKS and CDR2 YYEKEE (reference sequence). CDR3 residues: CASSVTGAYGYTF. For the CDR3, the DNA is TGTGCCAGCAGCGTGACAGGGGCCTATGGCTACACCTTC.

The chain employs TRBV6-1 and TRBJ2-3, with D perhaps matching TRBD1 (5 bases). Germline lookup yields CDR1 MNHNS and CDR2 SASEGT. Trimming stripped 2 bases from V and 4 bases from J, with 7 bases between. This CDR3 spans 13 amino acids. The CDR3 DNA reads as TGTGCCAGCAGTGAACAGGGCCCAGATACGCAGTATTTT. It encodes CASSEQGPDTQYF.